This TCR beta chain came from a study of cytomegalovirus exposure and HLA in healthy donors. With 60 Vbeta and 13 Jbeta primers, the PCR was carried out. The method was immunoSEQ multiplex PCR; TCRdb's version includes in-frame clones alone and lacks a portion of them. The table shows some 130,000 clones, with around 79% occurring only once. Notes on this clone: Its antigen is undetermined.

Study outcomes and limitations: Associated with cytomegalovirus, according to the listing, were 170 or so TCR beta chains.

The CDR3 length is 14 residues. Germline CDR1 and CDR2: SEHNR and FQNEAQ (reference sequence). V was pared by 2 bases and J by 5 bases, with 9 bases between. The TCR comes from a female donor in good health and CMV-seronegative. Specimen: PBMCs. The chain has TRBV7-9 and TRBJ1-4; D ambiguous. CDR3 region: CASSLKSVNEKLFF. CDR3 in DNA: TGTGCCAGCAGCTTAAAATCGGTCAATGAAAAACTGTTTTTT. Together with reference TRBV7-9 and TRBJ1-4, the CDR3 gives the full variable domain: DTGVSQNPRHKITKRGQNVTFRCDPISEHNRLYWYRQTLGQGPEFLTYFQNEAQLEKSRLLSDRFSAERPKGSFSTLEIQRTEQGDSAMYLCASSLKSVNEKLFFGSGTQLSVL.